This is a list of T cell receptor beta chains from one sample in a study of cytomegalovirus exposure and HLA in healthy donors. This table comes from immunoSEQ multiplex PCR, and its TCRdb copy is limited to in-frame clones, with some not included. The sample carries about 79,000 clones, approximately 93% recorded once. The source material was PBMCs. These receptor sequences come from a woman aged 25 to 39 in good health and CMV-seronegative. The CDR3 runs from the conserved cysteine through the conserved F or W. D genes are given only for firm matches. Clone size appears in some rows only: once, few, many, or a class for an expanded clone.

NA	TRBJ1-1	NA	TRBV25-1	CASSARDKSTEAFF	TGTGCCAGCAGTGCCCGGGACAAATCCACTGAAGCTTTCTTT
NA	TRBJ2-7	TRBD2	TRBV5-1	CASSLSSGSYEQYF	TGCGCCAGCAGCTTGTCTAGCGGGTCGTACGAGCAGTACTTC
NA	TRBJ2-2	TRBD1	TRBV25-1	CASSERTGETGELFF	TGTGCCAGCAGTGAACGGACAGGGGAAACCGGGGAGCTGTTTTTT
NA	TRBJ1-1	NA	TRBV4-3	CASNIEPYAGTEAFF	TGCGCCAGCAACATCGAACCTTACGCGGGCACTGAAGCTTTCTTT
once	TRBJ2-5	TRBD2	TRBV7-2	CASSLDRGSGVRETQYF	TGTGCCAGCAGCTTAGATCGGGGTAGCGGGGTGAGAGAGACCCAGTACTTC
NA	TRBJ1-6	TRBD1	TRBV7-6	CASSLSTGGAPDNSPLHF	TGTGCCAGCAGCCTTTCTACAGGGGGCGCCCCGGATAATTCACCCCTCCACTTT
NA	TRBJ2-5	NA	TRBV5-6	CASSLGLQETQYF	TGTGCCAGCAGCTTGGGACTACAAGAGACCCAGTACTTC
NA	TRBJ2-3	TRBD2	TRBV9	CASSHQAGGSQNTDTQYF	TGTGCCAGCAGTCATCAAGCGGGAGGATCACAAAACACAGATACGCAGTATTTT
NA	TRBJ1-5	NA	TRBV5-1	CASRVDGGGNQPQHF	TGCGCCAGCAGAGTGGACGGGGGAGGGAATCAGCCCCAGCATTTT
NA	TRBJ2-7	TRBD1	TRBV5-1	CASSTGDPYEQYF	TGCGCCAGCAGCACAGGGGACCCCTACGAGCAGTACTTC
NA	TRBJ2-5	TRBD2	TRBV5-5	CASSLQAGDGETQYF	TGTGCCAGCAGCTTACAAGCGGGAGACGGTGAGACCCAGTACTTC
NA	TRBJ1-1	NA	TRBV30	CAWRNDRNTEAFF	TGTGCCTGGAGGAATGACAGAAACACTGAAGCTTTCTTT
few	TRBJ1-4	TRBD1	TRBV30	CACNGKGTGGEKLFF	TGTGCCTGCAATGGGAAGGGAACAGGGGGAGAAAAACTGTTTTTT
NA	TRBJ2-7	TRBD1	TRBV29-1	CSVVHTTGGRYEQYF	TGCAGCGTTGTGCATACGACAGGGGGCAGGTACGAGCAGTACTTC
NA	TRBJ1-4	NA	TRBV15	CATSRAGRANEKLFF	TGTGCCACCAGCAGGGCGGGACGAGCTAATGAAAAACTGTTTTTT
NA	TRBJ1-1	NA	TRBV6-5	CASSRLDLMNTEAFF	TGTGCCAGCAGTAGACTCGACCTAATGAACACTGAAGCTTTCTTT
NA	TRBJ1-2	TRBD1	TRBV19	CASSIQGANYGYTF	TGTGCCAGTAGTATACAGGGGGCTAACTATGGCTACACCTTC
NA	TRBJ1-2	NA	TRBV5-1	CASSLANGAYGYTF	TGCGCCAGCAGCTTGGCCAACGGAGCCTATGGCTACACCTTC
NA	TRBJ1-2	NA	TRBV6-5	CASIPRGGVSGYTF	TGTGCCAGCATCCCTCGAGGGGGTGTGAGTGGCTACACCTTC
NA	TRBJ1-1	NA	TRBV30	CAWDWGRTEAFF	TGTGCCTGGGACTGGGGGAGGACTGAAGCTTTCTTT
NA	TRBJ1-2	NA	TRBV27	CASSPTPGLANYGYTF	TGTGCCAGCAGTCCGACCCCGGGTTTAGCTAACTATGGCTACACCTTC
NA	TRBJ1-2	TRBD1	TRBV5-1	CASSLGPGTGGFGYTF	TGCGCCAGCAGCTTGGGTCCCGGGACAGGGGGCTTTGGCTACACCTTC
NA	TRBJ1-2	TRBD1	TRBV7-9	CASSLGTGGDYGYTF	TGTGCCAGCAGCTTAGGCACAGGGGGGGATTATGGCTACACCTTC
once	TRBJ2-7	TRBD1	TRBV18	CASSGDRISTYEQYF	TGTGCCAGCTCAGGGGACAGGATTTCCACCTACGAGCAGTACTTC
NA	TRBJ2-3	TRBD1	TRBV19	CATRGQGTDTQYF	TGTGCCACTAGAGGACAGGGCACAGATACGCAGTATTTT
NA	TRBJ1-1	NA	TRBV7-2	CASSTDRWNTEAFF	TGTGCCAGCAGCACAGACAGGTGGAACACTGAAGCTTTCTTT
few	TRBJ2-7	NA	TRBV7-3	CASSLGPGQYEQYF	TGTGCCAGCAGCTTAGGACCTGGACAGTACGAGCAGTACTTC
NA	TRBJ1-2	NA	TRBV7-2	CASSRGGDGYTF	TGTGCCAGCAGCCGGGGGGGCGATGGCTACACCTTC
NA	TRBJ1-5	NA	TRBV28	CASTILQGSGGNQPQHF	TGTGCCAGCACTATCCTTCAGGGAAGTGGGGGCAATCAGCCCCAGCATTTT
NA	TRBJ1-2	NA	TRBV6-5	CASRDSFLYGYTF	TGTGCCAGCAGGGACAGTTTCCTCTATGGCTACACCTTC
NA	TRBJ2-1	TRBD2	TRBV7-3	CASSLTSGGAVNEQFF	TGTGCCAGCAGCTTGACTAGCGGGGGGGCCGTCAATGAGCAGTTCTTC
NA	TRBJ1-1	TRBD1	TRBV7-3	CASSPDRGLTEAFF	TGTGCCAGCAGCCCCGACAGGGGATTAACTGAAGCTTTCTTT
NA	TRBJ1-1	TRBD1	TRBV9	CASGRTGGQTEAFF	TGTGCCAGCGGGAGGACAGGGGGTCAAACTGAAGCTTTCTTT
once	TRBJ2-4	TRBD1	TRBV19	CASSIRTGENIQYF	TGTGCCAGTAGTATCCGGACAGGGGAAAACATTCAGTACTTC
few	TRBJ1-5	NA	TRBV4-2	CASSRTGSNQPQHF	TGTGCCAGCAGCCGTACAGGGTCCAATCAGCCCCAGCATTTT
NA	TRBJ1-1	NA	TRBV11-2	CASSLVTGGYSEAFF	TGTGCCAGCAGCTTAGTTACCGGAGGGTATTCTGAAGCTTTCTTT
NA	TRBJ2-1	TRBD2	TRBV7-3	CASSLKTSLQEQFF	TGTGCCAGCAGCCTTAAGACTAGCCTCCAGGAGCAGTTCTTC
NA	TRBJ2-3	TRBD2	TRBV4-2	CASSQPTSGRADTQYF	TGTGCCAGCAGCCAACCGACTAGCGGGAGGGCAGATACGCAGTATTTT
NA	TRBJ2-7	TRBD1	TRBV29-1	CSARTGSAEQYF	TGCAGCGCCCGGACAGGGAGCGCCGAGCAGTACTTC
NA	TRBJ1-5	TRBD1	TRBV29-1	CSVRTGEFQPQHF	TGCAGCGTGAGGACAGGGGAGTTTCAGCCCCAGCATTTT
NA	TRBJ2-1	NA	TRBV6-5	CASSYESSYNEQFF	TGTGCCAGCAGTTACGAGAGCTCCTACAATGAGCAGTTCTTC
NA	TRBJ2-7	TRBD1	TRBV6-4	CASSDSRDRSYEQYF	TGTGCCAGCAGTGACAGTCGGGACAGATCCTACGAGCAGTACTTC